This TCR beta chain was recovered during a study of cytomegalovirus exposure and HLA in healthy donors. About this clone: The antigen is not known.

60 Vbeta and 13 Jbeta primers were used in PCR. The data were produced by immunoSEQ multiplex PCR, yet TCRdb's version contains in-frame clones alone and is incomplete. Among about 160,000 clones, around four fifths were seen once, and the ten largest hold approximately 1.3%. Study results and caveats: Most of the CMV-associated TCR beta chains (in a later analysis) appeared to be HLA-restricted.

Germline V gene lookup returns CDR1 SNHLY and CDR2 FYNNEI. The CDR3 sequence is 14 residues long. Losses at the gene ends were 7 bases for V and 2 bases for J; bases not matched to a gene: 5. The rearrangement uses TRBV2 and TRBJ2-7, with 10 positions matching TRBD1. The sequence was obtained from a man aged 25-40 years in good health and CMV-seronegative. The sequenced sample consisted of PBMCs. CDR3 bases: TGTGCCAGCACCATGGGGACAGGGGCCTACGAGCAGTACTTC. Translated, it gives CASTMGTGAYEQYF.